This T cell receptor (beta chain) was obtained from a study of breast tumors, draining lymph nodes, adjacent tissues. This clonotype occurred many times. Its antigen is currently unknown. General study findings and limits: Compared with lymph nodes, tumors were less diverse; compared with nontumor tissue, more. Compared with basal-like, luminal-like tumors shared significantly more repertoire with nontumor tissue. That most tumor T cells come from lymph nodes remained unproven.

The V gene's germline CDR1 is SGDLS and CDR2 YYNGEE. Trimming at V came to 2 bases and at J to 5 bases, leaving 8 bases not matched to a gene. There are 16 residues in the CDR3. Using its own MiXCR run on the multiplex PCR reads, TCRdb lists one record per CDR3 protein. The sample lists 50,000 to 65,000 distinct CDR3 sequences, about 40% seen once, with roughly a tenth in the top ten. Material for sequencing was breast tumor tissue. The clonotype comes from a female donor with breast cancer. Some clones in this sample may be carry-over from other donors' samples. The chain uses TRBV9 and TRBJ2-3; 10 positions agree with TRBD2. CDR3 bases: TGTGCCAGCAGCGTCGGGCTAGCGGGAGTCGGAGATACGCAGTATTTT. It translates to CASSVGLAGVGDTQYF.